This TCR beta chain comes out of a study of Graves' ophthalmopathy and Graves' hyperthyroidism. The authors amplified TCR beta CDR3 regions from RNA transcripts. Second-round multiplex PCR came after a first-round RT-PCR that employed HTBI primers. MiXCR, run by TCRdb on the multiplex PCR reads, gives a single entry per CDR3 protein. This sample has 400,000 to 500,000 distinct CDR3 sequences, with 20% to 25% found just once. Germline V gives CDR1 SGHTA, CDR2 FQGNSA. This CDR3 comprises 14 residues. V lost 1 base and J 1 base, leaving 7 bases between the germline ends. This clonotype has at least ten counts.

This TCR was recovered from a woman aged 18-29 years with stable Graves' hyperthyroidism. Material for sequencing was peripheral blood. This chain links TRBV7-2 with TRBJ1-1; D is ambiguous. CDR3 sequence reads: CASSLGYTNTEAFF. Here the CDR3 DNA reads TGTGCCAGCAGCTTAGGCTATACGAACACTGAAGCTTTCTTT.